The 25 T cell receptor beta chains presented below share a single source sample, sequenced in a study of blood T cell repertoires in COVID-19. Here immunoSEQ multiplex PCR was the method, and the copy in TCRdb shows in-frame clones only, minus some. The sample includes roughly 40,000 clones, roughly three quarters of them seen just once. The sample consisted of peripheral blood. These receptors came from an elderly man with acute or convalescent COVID-19.

The chain uses TRBV6-6 and TRBJ1-6; 9 bases align to TRBD1. Trimming removed 5 bases from V and 0 bases from J; junction bases left unmatched: 5. CDR1 MNHNY and CDR2 SVGAGI come from the germline V gene (reference sequence). The CDR3 contains 17 residues. The CDR3: CASSPGQGSSYNSPLHF. As DNA, the CDR3 is TGTGCCAGCAGTCCTGGACAGGGGAGCTCCTATAATTCACCCCTCCACTTT.

The rearrangement links TRBV11-3 to TRBJ2-3; perhaps TRBD2 as D (5 bases). CDR1 SGHNT and CDR2 YENEEA come from the germline V gene. V was pared by 4 bases and J by 1 base, with 6 bases between. CDR3 length: 13 residues. The CDR3 DNA follows: TGTGCCAGCAGCTGGCGGGGCACAGATACGCAGTATTTT. Translated: CASSWRGTDTQYF.

This clone was seen only a few times. The J gene is TRBJ1-3, the V gene TRBV5-1, with D perhaps TRBD1 (6 bases). The V gene lost 1 base and the J gene lost 4 bases, with 12 bases spanning the gap. This CDR3 is 15 amino acids long. CDR1 is SGHRS, CDR2 YFSETQ, per germline. The CDR3 DNA is TGCGCCAGCAGCTTGAGACAGGCGACGGGAAACACCATATATTTT. This sequence encodes CASSLRQATGNTIYF.

The chain has TRBV7-9 and TRBJ2-7, with 7 bases identical to TRBD1. Germline CDR1 and CDR2: SEHNR and FQNEAQ (reference sequence). CDR3 length: 15 amino acids. V was clipped by 5 bases and J by 7 bases; unmatched bases: 14. The CDR3: CASSPDRSRGKEQYF. The CDR3 region has the DNA TGTGCCAGCAGCCCGGACAGGTCTCGGGGTAAAGAGCAGTACTTC.

The rearrangement links TRBV5-6 to TRBJ2-2, with a weak D call TRBD1 (5 bases). The CDR3 is made up of 14 amino acids. The germline V gene has CDR1 SGHDT and CDR2 YYEEEE. The V end lost 2 bases, the J end lost 5 bases, and 10 bases lay between the germline ends. Here the CDR3 reads CASSLKGNTGELFF. DNA of the CDR3: TGTGCCAGCAGCTTAAAGGGGAATACCGGGGAGCTGTTTTTT.

The rearrangement uses TRBV9 and TRBJ2-5; D possibly corresponds to TRBD2 (6 bases). The CDR3 totals 15 residues. Looked up from germline, CDR1 is SGDLS and CDR2 is YYNGEE. V was trimmed by 7 bases and J by 0 bases, leaving 16 bases between them. CDR3 sequence: CASSRASAYQETQYF. Here the CDR3 DNA reads TGTGCCAGCTCTCGGGCTAGCGCGTACCAAGAGACCCAGTACTTC.

The CDR3 region is CASSPNESGGNEKLFF. The CDR3 DNA follows: TGTGCCAGCAGTCCTAATGAGAGCGGGGGTAATGAAAAACTGTTTTTT. This chain links TRBV27 with TRBJ1-4; perhaps TRBD1 as D (5 bases). CDR3 size: 16 residues. Germline CDR1 is MNHEY and CDR2 is SMNVEV (reference sequence). The V end lost 5 bases, the J end lost 4 bases, and 17 bases lay between the germline ends.

The V and J genes are TRBV28 and TRBJ2-3; TRBD1 matches 12 bases. Germline loops: CDR1 MDHEN, CDR2 SYDVKM. This CDR3 has 15 residues. Trimming removed 7 bases from V and 6 bases from J; junction bases left unmatched: 8. The DNA for the CDR3 is TGTGCCAGCACTACGGGACAGGGGGCACCCGATACGCAGTATTTT. Protein sequence: CASTTGQGAPDTQYF.

This chain connects TRBV6-2 or TRBV6-3 to TRBJ2-7, with 8 bases that match TRBD1. Germline V CDR1 and CDR2: MNHEY, SVGEGT. This CDR3 is built from 13 residues. Unmatched junction bases numbered 8, after V lost 5 bases and J lost 8 bases. This CDR3 is CASSDRGSTKQYF. CDR3 DNA sequence: TGTGCCAGCAGTGACAGGGGATCTACGAAGCAGTACTTC.

V is TRBV7-6 and J is TRBJ2-6; 9 nucleotides agree with TRBD1. This CDR3 has 20 residues. Trimming cost V 3 bases and J 3 bases; bases outside gene matches: 15. Germline V gives CDR1 SGHVS, CDR2 FNYEAQ. CDR3 region: CASSLESQQGAAGGANVLTF. The CDR3, as DNA: TGTGCCAGCAGCTTGGAGTCGCAACAGGGGGCAGCGGGTGGGGCCAACGTCCTGACTTTC.

This rearrangement joins TRBV30 to TRBJ2-3; 9 bases line up with TRBD1. CDR3 length: 15 amino acids. After removal of 3 bases from V and 4 bases from J, the junction contained 8 bases not matched to a gene. Germline CDR1 and CDR2: GTSNPN and SVGIG (reference sequence). This CDR3 reads CAWSRDRGGADTQYF. In nucleotides, the CDR3 is TGTGCCTGGAGCCGCGACAGGGGGGGTGCAGATACGCAGTATTTT. Using reference TRBV30 and TRBJ2-3 for the parts outside the CDR3, the full variable domain is SQTIHQWPATLVQPVGSPLSLECTVEGTSNPNLYWYRQAAGRGLQLLFYSVGIGQISSEVPQNLSASRPQDRQFILSSKKLLLSDSGFYLCAWSRDRGGADTQYFGPGTRLTVL.

The genes are TRBV3-1 (or the pseudogene TRBV3-2) and TRBJ2-1; 10 bases agree with TRBD2. Looked up from germline, CDR1 is LGHDT and CDR2 is YNNKEL (reference sequence). Germline trimming cut 5 bases from V and 9 bases from J; bases unmatched to any gene: 4. The CDR3 contains 13 residues. CDR3 sequence: CASSFTSGTEQFF. The DNA for the CDR3 is TGTGCCAGCAGCTTTACTAGCGGGACTGAGCAGTTCTTC.

J is TRBJ1-6 and V is TRBV7-2; D gene ambiguous. The CDR3 has 14 residues. V was trimmed by 6 bases and J by 4 bases, leaving 10 bases between them. Germline V gene lookup returns CDR1 SGHTA and CDR2 FQGNSA. The CDR3 DNA reads TGTGCCAGCAGACCGACACTTTATAATTCACCCCTCCACTTT. This encodes CASRPTLYNSPLHF.

The genes are TRBV10-3 and TRBJ1-1; D uncertain. Between the trimmed V and J ends, which lost 7 bases and 2 bases, there was a span of 14 bases. CDR3 length: 14 amino acids. Per the germline V gene, CDR1 is ENHRY and CDR2 is SYGVKD. The CDR3 is CAITDKAENTEAFF. The CDR3 DNA sequence: TGTGCCATCACAGATAAGGCGGAAAACACTGAAGCTTTCTTT.

J is TRBJ1-2 and V is TRBV18, with 8 bases that match TRBD1. Germline loops: CDR1 KGHSH, CDR2 LQKENI. V lost 8 bases to trimming and J lost 0 bases; unmatched junction nucleotides: 5. CDR3 length: 14 amino acids. Here the CDR3 DNA reads TGTGCCAGCGCACGGACAGGGACTAACTATGGCTACACCTTC. It translates to CASARTGTNYGYTF.

J is TRBJ2-1 and V is TRBV21-1; the table's D gene call, TRBD2, was not cross checked with the DNA. TRBV21-1 constitutes a pseudogene. This CDR3 comprises 14 residues. The CDR3 protein is CASGPSGYGNEQFF. CDR3 nucleotides: TGTGCCAGCGGCCCTAGCGGGTATGGGAATGAGCAGTTCTTC.

This chain connects TRBV2 to TRBJ2-5, with 8 positions matching TRBD2. CDR3 length: 15 residues. Germline trimming cut 6 bases from V and 4 bases from J; bases unmatched to any gene: 10. Per germline, CDR1 SNHLY and CDR2 FYNNEI. The CDR3 coding sequence is TGTGCCAGCAGCAAGATTAGCGGGGAGGGAGAGACCCAGTACTTC. It yields the protein CASSKISGEGETQYF.

In this sample, this clone turned up once. V gene TRBV6-6 combines with J gene TRBJ1-1; 8 positions match TRBD1. J gave up 5 bases and V 5 bases, and 4 bases lay outside the gene matches. From germline, CDR1 is MNHNY and CDR2 SVGAGI (reference sequence). CDR3 length: 13 residues. The CDR3, as DNA: TGTGCCAGCAGTGCACAGGGGGGGACTGAAGCTTTCTTT. This gives the protein CASSAQGGTEAFF.

The chain has TRBV6-5 and TRBJ2-1; D not certain. V lost 7 bases and J 0 bases, leaving 13 bases between the germline ends. CDR1 and CDR2 (germline): MNHEY, SVGAGI. The CDR3 contains 15 residues. The CDR3 region has the DNA TGTGCCAGCACCCTGACTCCAAGCTCCTACAATGAGCAGTTCTTC. It is translated as CASTLTPSSYNEQFF.

This clone was seen a single time. The gene calls are TRBV11-2 and TRBJ2-7; D call uncertain. The CDR3 contains 12 residues. The germline CDR1 and CDR2 sequences are SGHAT and FQNNGV. Trimming left V 5 bases short and J 3 bases short, with 8 bases between. The CDR3 region has the DNA TGTGCCAGCAGCCCGAGTGGCTACGAGCAGTACTTC. Amino acids: CASSPSGYEQYF.

The chain links TRBV11-2 to TRBJ2-5; D is perhaps TRBD1 (6 bases). There are 16 residues in the CDR3. Trimming left V 5 bases short and J 3 bases short, with 19 bases between. Per the germline V gene, CDR1 is SGHAT and CDR2 is FQNNGV. The DNA for the CDR3 is TGTGCCAGCAGCCCAGGGGTGGTCGGGGTAAAAGAGACCCAGTACTTC. Protein sequence: CASSPGVVGVKETQYF.

The chain couples TRBV7-8 to TRBJ1-2; TRBD1 is a possible D gene (5 bases). In germline, CDR1 is SGHVS, CDR2 FQNEAQ. This CDR3 has 15 amino acids. Between the trimmed V and J ends, which lost 1 base and 5 bases, there was a span of 14 bases. For the CDR3, the DNA is TGTGCCAGCAGCTTAGAGGGGTACAGTGGGTATGGCTACACCTTC. Protein product: CASSLEGYSGYGYTF.

This clone was recorded once. The chain uses TRBV15 and TRBJ2-7; 10 positions agree with TRBD1. This CDR3 comprises 20 residues. J lost 1 base, V lost 5 bases, and 20 bases had no gene match. Germline-derived CDR1 and CDR2 are LNHNV and YYDKDF (reference sequence). CDR3 sequence: CATSDSQGQGKGLRSYEQYF. As DNA, the CDR3 is TGTGCCACCAGCGATTCTCAGGGACAGGGGAAAGGCTTGAGATCCTACGAGCAGTACTTC.

This clone showed up just a few times. The chain employs TRBV28 and TRBJ2-1; TRBD2 is a possible D gene (6 bases). Looked up from germline, CDR1 is MDHEN and CDR2 is SYDVKM. The V gene lost 7 bases and the J gene lost 2 bases, with 9 bases spanning the gap. This CDR3 spans 13 amino acids. CDR3 residues: CASNSGAYNEQFF. The CDR3 region has the DNA TGTGCCAGCAATAGCGGAGCCTACAATGAGCAGTTCTTC.

This clone was observed a handful of times. The rearrangement links TRBV4-2 to TRBJ1-1, with 9 bases identical to TRBD1. Germline V lookup: CDR1 LGHNA, CDR2 YNFKEQ. J gave up 1 base and V 1 base, and 1 base lay outside the gene matches. The CDR3 runs to 15 residues. DNA of the CDR3: TGTGCCAGCAGCCAAGGGGGACAGGGGAACACTGAAGCTTTCTTT. Translation: CASSQGGQGNTEAFF.